Listed below are T cell receptor beta chains from one sample, sequenced in a study of T cell changes during pregnancy in multiple sclerosis. Measured with immunoSEQ multiplex PCR; TCRdb has only the in-frame clones, and not every one. The data show about 77,000 clones, around 89% seen once. The sequences come from peripheral blood, collected before pregnancy. These receptors all stem from a female donor with multiple sclerosis, enrolled in a pregnancy study. CDR3s include the opening cysteine and the closing phenylalanine or tryptophan. The order of the fields is D gene, clone size, J gene, CDR3 length, V gene, CDR3 protein, CDR3 DNA. D genes are given only for firm matches. The size of a clone is reported for some rows only, either as once, few or many, or as a class for expanded clones.

d_call: TRBD1; clone_size: NA; j_call: TRBJ1-1; cdr3_length: 13; v_call: TRBV29-1; cdr3_aa: CSVMGQGNTEAFF; cdr3_nt: TGCAGCGTCATGGGACAGGGGAACACTGAAGCTTTCTTT
d_call: TRBD2; clone_size: NA; j_call: TRBJ2-1; cdr3_length: 19; v_call: TRBV9; cdr3_aa: CASSPRGSGGAGGYNEQFF; cdr3_nt: TGTGCCAGCAGCCCGAGGGGTAGCGGGGGGGCGGGAGGCTACAATGAGCAGTTCTTC
d_call: NA; clone_size: NA; j_call: TRBJ2-5; cdr3_length: 15; v_call: TRBV7-2; cdr3_aa: CASSPGLGWQETQYF; cdr3_nt: TGTGCCAGCAGCCCTGGACTGGGCTGGCAAGAGACCCAGTACTTC
d_call: TRBD1; clone_size: once; j_call: TRBJ1-3; cdr3_length: 16; v_call: TRBV2; cdr3_aa: CASSRGQRYSGNTIYF; cdr3_nt: TGTGCCAGCAGTCGGGGACAGAGATACTCTGGAAACACCATATATTTT
d_call: NA; clone_size: NA; j_call: TRBJ1-1; cdr3_length: 14; v_call: TRBV6-6; cdr3_aa: CASRDFPMNTEAFF; cdr3_nt: TGTGCCAGCAGGGACTTTCCGATGAACACTGAAGCTTTCTTT
d_call: NA; clone_size: NA; j_call: TRBJ1-6; cdr3_length: 14; v_call: TRBV27; cdr3_aa: CASSLFGLNSPLHF; cdr3_nt: TGTGCCAGCAGTTTATTTGGACTCAATTCACCCCTCCACTTT
d_call: NA; clone_size: NA; j_call: TRBJ2-5; cdr3_length: 13; v_call: TRBV7-6; cdr3_aa: CASSSDTWETQYF; cdr3_nt: TGTGCCAGCAGCTCGGACACTTGGGAGACCCAGTACTTC
d_call: NA; clone_size: NA; j_call: TRBJ2-3; cdr3_length: 13; v_call: TRBV14; cdr3_aa: CASSFPAGDTQYF; cdr3_nt: TGTGCCAGCAGTTTCCCCGCGGGAGATACGCAGTATTTT
d_call: NA; clone_size: NA; j_call: TRBJ1-2; cdr3_length: 14; v_call: TRBV29-1; cdr3_aa: CSVEATTRLYGYTF; cdr3_nt: TGCAGCGTTGAAGCTACAACACGACTCTATGGCTACACCTTC
d_call: TRBD1; clone_size: NA; j_call: TRBJ1-6; cdr3_length: 16; v_call: TRBV9; cdr3_aa: CASSVGGADRGSPLHF; cdr3_nt: TGTGCCAGCAGCGTAGGGGGGGCCGACAGGGGATCACCCCTCCACTTT
d_call: TRBD1; clone_size: NA; j_call: TRBJ1-6; cdr3_length: 15; v_call: TRBV5-4; cdr3_aa: CASSFYGQENSPLHF; cdr3_nt: TGTGCCAGCAGCTTCTACGGACAGGAAAATTCACCCCTCCACTTT
d_call: NA; clone_size: NA; j_call: TRBJ2-3; cdr3_length: 14; v_call: TRBV15; cdr3_aa: CATSGEWGLDTQYF; cdr3_nt: TGTGCCACCAGCGGGGAGTGGGGGCTAGATACGCAGTATTTT
d_call: TRBD1; clone_size: NA; j_call: TRBJ1-2; cdr3_length: 16; v_call: TRBV30; cdr3_aa: CAWSDGRGLRQGGYTF; cdr3_nt: TGTGCCTGGAGTGACGGACGGGGACTTCGACAGGGAGGCTACACCTTC
d_call: NA; clone_size: NA; j_call: TRBJ1-1; cdr3_length: 16; v_call: TRBV14; cdr3_aa: CASSQEGQGGSTEAFF; cdr3_nt: TGTGCCAGCAGCCAAGAGGGGCAGGGAGGGAGTACTGAAGCTTTCTTT
d_call: NA; clone_size: NA; j_call: TRBJ2-2; cdr3_length: 14; v_call: TRBV28; cdr3_aa: CASSLVGGTGELFF; cdr3_nt: TGTGCCAGCAGCCTAGTCGGGGGCACCGGGGAGCTGTTTTTT
d_call: NA; clone_size: NA; j_call: TRBJ2-7; cdr3_length: 13; v_call: TRBV30; cdr3_aa: CASISRAPYEQYF; cdr3_nt: TGTGCCTCGATTAGCAGGGCCCCCTACGAGCAGTACTTC
d_call: TRBD1; clone_size: NA; j_call: TRBJ1-2; cdr3_length: 14; v_call: TRBV6-5; cdr3_aa: CATHPSGQGGGYTF; cdr3_nt: TGTGCCACCCACCCCTCCGGACAGGGCGGGGGCTACACCTTC
d_call: NA; clone_size: NA; j_call: TRBJ2-3; cdr3_length: 15; v_call: TRBV11-2; cdr3_aa: CASSLEGGYTDTQYF; cdr3_nt: TGTGCCAGCAGCTTAGAGGGCGGGTACACAGATACGCAGTATTTT
d_call: NA; clone_size: NA; j_call: TRBJ1-5; cdr3_length: 15; v_call: TRBV4-1; cdr3_aa: CASSRFTGSNQPQHF; cdr3_nt: TGCGCCAGCAGCCGCTTCACAGGTAGCAATCAGCCCCAGCATTTT
d_call: NA; clone_size: NA; j_call: TRBJ1-2; cdr3_length: 13; v_call: TRBV18; cdr3_aa: CASSPPGAYGYTF; cdr3_nt: TGTGCCAGCTCACCGCCAGGCGCCTATGGCTACACCTTC
d_call: TRBD1; clone_size: NA; j_call: TRBJ1-1; cdr3_length: 15; v_call: TRBV4-1; cdr3_aa: CASSQVWTGQLGAFF; cdr3_nt: TGCGCCAGCAGCCAAGTATGGACAGGACAATTGGGAGCTTTCTTT
d_call: NA; clone_size: NA; j_call: TRBJ2-7; cdr3_length: 14; v_call: TRBV7-9; cdr3_aa: CASSLGLGVYEQYF; cdr3_nt: TGTGCCAGCAGCTTAGGGCTAGGAGTCTACGAGCAGTACTTC
d_call: NA; clone_size: NA; j_call: TRBJ2-1; cdr3_length: 12; v_call: TRBV2; cdr3_aa: CASQIHDRSGVF; cdr3_nt: TGTGCCAGCCAAATCCACGACAGGTCGGGCGTCTTC
d_call: TRBD1; clone_size: NA; j_call: TRBJ1-4; cdr3_length: 17; v_call: TRBV5-6; cdr3_aa: CASSPDRDVATNEKLFF; cdr3_nt: TGTGCCAGCAGCCCCGACAGGGACGTAGCTACTAATGAAAAACTGTTTTTT
d_call: NA; clone_size: NA; j_call: TRBJ1-2; cdr3_length: 15; v_call: TRBV6-1; cdr3_aa: CAILPAPGPGAGYTF; cdr3_nt: TGTGCCATACTCCCGGCCCCGGGACCAGGGGCCGGCTACACCTTC
d_call: NA; clone_size: NA; j_call: TRBJ1-5; cdr3_length: 15; v_call: TRBV6-5; cdr3_aa: CASSYSPQSNQPQHF; cdr3_nt: TGTGCCAGCAGTTACTCCCCCCAGAGCAATCAGCCCCAGCATTTT
d_call: TRBD1; clone_size: NA; j_call: TRBJ1-1; cdr3_length: 16; v_call: TRBV6-6; cdr3_aa: CASSYVRGPGNTEAFF; cdr3_nt: TGTGCCAGCAGTTACGTTAGGGGGCCGGGAAACACTGAAGCTTTCTTT
d_call: NA; clone_size: NA; j_call: TRBJ1-5; cdr3_length: 13; v_call: TRBV2; cdr3_aa: CASTTIPEEPQHF; cdr3_nt: TGTGCCAGCACCACCATACCCGAGGAGCCCCAGCATTTT
d_call: NA; clone_size: few; j_call: TRBJ1-6; cdr3_length: 15; v_call: TRBV11-2; cdr3_aa: CASSFIQASGSPLHF; cdr3_nt: TGTGCCAGCAGCTTCATTCAGGCCTCCGGTTCACCCCTCCACTTT
d_call: NA; clone_size: NA; j_call: TRBJ1-2; cdr3_length: 15; v_call: TRBV19; cdr3_aa: CASSIPREYWGGYTF; cdr3_nt: TGTGCCAGTAGTATTCCCCGGGAGTACTGGGGTGGCTACACCTTC
d_call: NA; clone_size: NA; j_call: TRBJ1-5; cdr3_length: 16; v_call: TRBV2; cdr3_aa: CASSVGTGAGNQPQHF; cdr3_nt: TGTGCCAGCAGTGTCGGAACAGGTGCTGGAAATCAGCCCCAGCATTTT
d_call: NA; clone_size: once; j_call: TRBJ2-7; cdr3_length: 13; v_call: TRBV6-6; cdr3_aa: CASRRGTSYEQYF; cdr3_nt: TGTGCCAGCAGGAGGGGGACCTCCTACGAGCAGTACTTC
d_call: TRBD1; clone_size: NA; j_call: TRBJ1-3; cdr3_length: 15; v_call: TRBV6-5; cdr3_aa: CASSRTGRTGNTIYF; cdr3_nt: TGTGCCAGCAGTCGGACAGGGCGTACGGGAAACACCATATATTTT
d_call: TRBD2; clone_size: NA; j_call: TRBJ2-1; cdr3_length: 15; v_call: TRBV27; cdr3_aa: CASTNELAGLNEQFF; cdr3_nt: TGTGCCAGCACCAATGAGCTAGCGGGGTTGAATGAGCAGTTCTTC
d_call: NA; clone_size: NA; j_call: TRBJ1-6; cdr3_length: 15; v_call: TRBV4-3; cdr3_aa: CASSRETGISSPLHF; cdr3_nt: TGCGCCAGCAGCCGAGAGACAGGTATTAGTTCACCCCTCCACTTT
d_call: TRBD1; clone_size: NA; j_call: TRBJ2-3; cdr3_length: 14; v_call: TRBV5-1; cdr3_aa: CASAQGQGPDTQYF; cdr3_nt: TGCGCCAGCGCGCAAGGACAGGGACCAGATACGCAGTATTTT
d_call: TRBD1; clone_size: NA; j_call: TRBJ1-2; cdr3_length: 15; v_call: TRBV9; cdr3_aa: CASSASPQGAGGYTF; cdr3_nt: TGTGCCAGCAGCGCCAGCCCACAGGGGGCAGGAGGCTACACCTTC
d_call: TRBD2; clone_size: NA; j_call: TRBJ2-3; cdr3_length: 14; v_call: TRBV19; cdr3_aa: CASSISSGGDTQYF; cdr3_nt: TGTGCCAGTAGTATCTCTAGCGGGGGAGATACGCAGTATTTT
d_call: NA; clone_size: NA; j_call: TRBJ1-1; cdr3_length: 17; v_call: TRBV4-3; cdr3_aa: CASSQDLRYVMNTEAFF; cdr3_nt: TGCGCCAGCAGCCAAGACCTAAGATATGTCATGAACACTGAAGCTTTCTTT
d_call: NA; clone_size: NA; j_call: TRBJ2-3; cdr3_length: 14; v_call: TRBV27; cdr3_aa: CASTRDFSTDTQYF; cdr3_nt: TGTGCCAGCACCCGGGACTTTAGCACAGATACGCAGTATTTT
d_call: TRBD1; clone_size: NA; j_call: TRBJ1-2; cdr3_length: 18; v_call: TRBV28; cdr3_aa: CASTATGGLSGRNYGYTF; cdr3_nt: TGTGCCAGCACCGCTACAGGGGGCTTAAGCGGAAGGAACTATGGCTACACCTTC
d_call: NA; clone_size: NA; j_call: TRBJ1-3; cdr3_length: 17; v_call: TRBV18; cdr3_aa: CASSPRQVDASGNTIYF; cdr3_nt: TGTGCCAGCTCACCACGGCAGGTCGACGCCTCTGGAAACACCATATATTTT
d_call: TRBD1; clone_size: NA; j_call: TRBJ2-7; cdr3_length: 14; v_call: TRBV29-1; cdr3_aa: CSVRDSRESYEQYF; cdr3_nt: TGCAGCGTTAGGGACAGCCGGGAATCCTACGAGCAGTACTTC
d_call: NA; clone_size: NA; j_call: TRBJ1-2; cdr3_length: 14; v_call: TRBV29-1; cdr3_aa: CSAHSGRGYRGYTF; cdr3_nt: TGCAGCGCCCATAGTGGCAGGGGCTATAGAGGCTACACCTTC
d_call: NA; clone_size: NA; j_call: TRBJ2-2; cdr3_length: 13; v_call: TRBV18; cdr3_aa: CASSILSTGELFF; cdr3_nt: TGTGCCAGCTCAATACTATCCACCGGGGAGCTGTTTTTT